This T cell receptor beta chain emerged from a study of PD-1 blockade in classical Hodgkin lymphoma. Study details: Administration of nivolumab to patients was at 3 mg/kg intravenously every 2 weeks.

Method: immunoSEQ multiplex PCR; TCRdb's copy keeps in-frame clones and lacks some. Of more than 20,000 clones listed, 70% to 90% were seen once; the top ten hold around 25%. The study's findings and limits: Newly diagnosed patients reportedly trailed healthy donors in baseline TCR diversity. Significantly greater TCR diversity emerged by C4D1 in CD4+ cells but not CD8+ cells. Those starting nivolumab under 1 year post-ASCT were excluded.

Regarding time point: cycle 4 day 1 (C4D1), after five to seven weeks of nivolumab. Each of the patients experienced relapse following autologous stem cell transplantation, and their brentuximab vedotin exposure differed. As for this clone: Its antigen is still unknown.

The CDR3 has 13 residues. The germline V gene encodes CDR1 MNHEY and CDR2 SMNVEV (reference sequence). Trimming left V 3 bases short and J 5 bases short, with 8 bases between. The chain carries TRBV27 and TRBJ1-5, with D possibly TRBD1 on 6 matching bases. Sequencing was performed on peripheral blood mononuclear cells (PBMCs), taken before the fourth cycle of nivolumab. The clonotype was recovered from a human donor with classical Hodgkin lymphoma. Here the CDR3 reads CASSLGGHQPQHF. CDR3 DNA: TGTGCCAGCAGTTTGGGGGGGCATCAGCCCCAGCATTTT.